Shown below are 32 T cell receptor beta chains from a single sample sequenced in a study of blood T cell repertoires in COVID-19. TCRdb's table, derived via immunoSEQ multiplex PCR, lists solely in-frame clones and lacks some. Of roughly 250,000 clones in the sample, 70% to 90% were seen once. The specimen sequenced was PBMCs or T cells enriched from blood (not recorded which). The receptors derive from a woman aged 45-65 years who had recovered from COVID-19.

The J gene is TRBJ1-2, the V gene TRBV24-1, with TRBD1 identical over 8 bases. This CDR3 region has 14 residues. Losses at the gene ends were 2 bases for V and 6 bases for J; bases not matched to a gene: 4. Germline V gene sequence: CDR1 KGHDR, CDR2 SFDVKD. This CDR3 reads CATSDSRTGHGYTF. The CDR3 DNA sequence: TGTGCCACCAGTGATTCCCGGACAGGGCATGGCTACACCTTC.

This clone appeared a few times. The chain recombines TRBV7-9 with TRBJ1-2; D is perhaps TRBD1 (6 bases). The length of the CDR3 is 14 residues. Germline V gives CDR1 SEHNR, CDR2 FQNEAQ (reference sequence). V lost 5 bases to trimming and J lost 4 bases, with 14 bases between them. DNA for the CDR3: TGTGCCAGCAGCCGTACAGGGTTCATCTATGGCTACACCTTC. Translated, it gives CASSRTGFIYGYTF.

This clone was seen more than once but under ten times. This chain uses TRBV28 with TRBJ2-7, with 7 bases matching TRBD2. Germline CDR1 is MDHEN and CDR2 is SYDVKM. The CDR3 contains 13 residues. The V and J ends lost 3 bases and 6 bases, in that order; junction bases with no gene match: 5. The CDR3 DNA is TGTGCCAGCAGTTTTCCTGGGGGGGGCGAGCAGTACTTC. This codes for CASSFPGGGEQYF.

The J gene is TRBJ2-6, the V gene TRBV2; 8 bases are a match to TRBD2. Germline assignment: CDR1 SNHLY and CDR2 FYNNEI. The trim removed 6 bases at V and 0 bases at J, leaving 4 bases unmatched. This CDR3 has 16 amino acids. CDR3 bases: TGTGCCAGCAGCGTAGCGGGACCCTCTGGGGCCAACGTCCTGACTTTC. It yields the protein CASSVAGPSGANVLTF.

The gene calls are TRBV10-3 and TRBJ2-1, with TRBD2 identical over 14 bases. CDR1 ENHRY and CDR2 SYGVKD come from the germline V gene. Germline trimming cut 5 bases from V and 7 bases from J; bases unmatched to any gene: 7. The CDR3 loop spans 16 amino acids. The CDR3 DNA reads TGTGCCATCAGTAGGACTAGCGGGGGGACGGGGAATGAGCAGTTCTTC. Translating gives CAISRTSGGTGNEQFF.

The rearrangement links TRBV9 to TRBJ2-5; possible D gene TRBD2, 6 bases. V lost 5 bases and J 1 base, leaving 21 bases between the germline ends. The CDR3 consists of 17 residues. Per germline, CDR1 SGDLS and CDR2 YYNGEE. The CDR3 region has the DNA TGTGCCAGCAGTACGGGGAAAGGAGGGTGGTCCCAAGAGACCCAGTACTTC. Encoded protein: CASSTGKGGWSQETQYF.

This chain links TRBV5-1 with TRBJ2-7; possibly TRBD1 for D (5 bases). Trimming took 5 bases from V and 4 from J, leaving 19 bases between them. The CDR3 totals 15 residues. From germline, CDR1 is SGHRS and CDR2 YFSETQ. CDR3 protein: CASRPSTGVVYEQYF. CDR3 coding DNA: TGCGCCAGCAGACCATCTACAGGTGTGGTATACGAGCAGTACTTC. Together with reference TRBV5-1 and TRBJ2-7, the CDR3 gives the full variable domain: KAGVTQTPRYLIKTRGQQVTLSCSPISGHRSVSWYQQTPGQGLQFLFEYFSETQRNKGNFPGRFSGRQFSNSRSEMNVSTLELGDSALYLCASRPSTGVVYEQYFGPGTRLTVT.

This clone was detected only a few times. V is TRBV9 and J is TRBJ1-4; D unresolved. The CDR3 loop spans 15 amino acids. The germline CDR1 and CDR2 sequences are SGDLS and YYNGEE. Between the trimmed V and J ends, which lost 0 bases and 3 bases, there was a span of 9 bases. The CDR3 loop reads CASSVAGKANEKLFF. The CDR3 nucleotides are TGTGCCAGCAGCGTAGCAGGAAAGGCTAATGAAAAACTGTTTTTT.

This chain links TRBV28 with TRBJ1-5, with TRBD1 matching 8 bases. The CDR3 length is 14 residues. J was trimmed by 7 bases and V by 6 bases; bases with no gene match: 8. Looked up from germline, CDR1 is MDHEN and CDR2 is SYDVKM. CDR3 protein: CASRGTGKGQPQHF. Here the CDR3 DNA reads TGTGCCAGCAGAGGGACAGGCAAGGGGCAGCCCCAGCATTTT.

The chain couples TRBV3-1 (or the pseudogene TRBV3-2) to TRBJ1-6, with 9 bases aligning to TRBD1. The germline CDR1 and CDR2 sequences are LGHDT and YNNKEL (reference sequence). J was trimmed by 12 bases and V by 3 bases; bases with no gene match: 3. This CDR3 has 13 amino acids. The CDR3 loop reads CASSHPTGGPLHF. As DNA, the CDR3 is TGTGCCAGCAGCCACCCGACAGGGGGACCCCTCCACTTT.

V is TRBV13 and J is TRBJ1-1, with TRBD1 as a possible D gene (5 bases). Germline CDR1 is PRHDT and CDR2 is FYEKMQ (reference sequence). The CDR3 has 16 residues. The V gene lost 4 bases and the J gene lost 1 base, with 16 bases spanning the gap. CDR3: CASSSDLGLTNTEAFF. In DNA form, the CDR3 reads TGTGCCAGCAGCTCGGACCTGGGACTGACGAACACTGAAGCTTTCTTT.

This clone was observed a few times. V and J are TRBV5-1 and TRBJ1-1; D perhaps matches TRBD1 (6 bases). Trimming removed 0 bases from V and 7 bases from J, with 13 bases in between. Germline V CDR1 and CDR2: SGHRS, YFSETQ. The CDR3 sequence is 14 residues long. CDR3 sequence (DNA): TGCGCCAGCAGCTTGGGCGGGGGCGCGGTTGAAGCTTTCTTT. Translating it yields CASSLGGGAVEAFF.

The rearrangement joins TRBV11-2 to TRBJ2-7, with D unclear. The CDR3 sequence is 14 residues long. Deletions cut 3 bases from V and 0 bases from J, with 9 bases between. From germline, CDR1 is SGHAT and CDR2 FQNNGV. CDR3 loop: CASSFTVSSYEQYF. The CDR3 DNA reads TGTGCCAGCAGCTTTACGGTGAGCTCCTACGAGCAGTACTTC.

The V call is TRBV20-1, the J call TRBJ2-2; tentatively, D is TRBD2 (6 bases). The CDR3 consists of 15 residues. Trimming stripped 3 bases from V and 5 bases from J, with 16 bases between. Germline V gene lookup returns CDR1 DFQATT and CDR2 SNEGSKA (reference sequence). The DNA for the CDR3 is TGCAGTGCTAGTTTATCGGGAGTAAGAACCGGGGAGCTGTTTTTT. It specifies CSASLSGVRTGELFF.

As concerns this clone: Within the sample, other DNA sequences also encode this same CDR3. V gene TRBV19 combines with J gene TRBJ1-1, with TRBD1 matching over 9 bases. V was pared by 5 bases and J by 3 bases, with 4 bases of the junction left unmatched. The CDR3 loop spans 14 amino acids. Germline loops: CDR1 LNHDA, CDR2 SQIVND (reference sequence). In nucleotides, the CDR3 is TGTGCCAGTAGTCTCGGGACAGGGTACACTGAAGCTTTCTTT. Amino acid sequence: CASSLGTGYTEAFF.

J is TRBJ2-7 and V is TRBV2; D possibly corresponds to TRBD2 (7 bases). Germline CDR1 SNHLY, CDR2 FYNNEI. V was cut by 4 bases and J by 6 bases, with 13 bases left in between. This CDR3 is built from 13 residues. The CDR3 reads CASSGVRGGEQYF. CDR3 DNA sequence: TGTGCCAGCAGTGGGGTTAGGGGGGGCGAGCAGTACTTC.

This chain connects TRBV11-3 to TRBJ2-1; 12 bases agree with TRBD2. The CDR3 spans 14 residues. V dropped 5 bases and J dropped 9; count of bases not matched to a gene: 5. Germline V gene lookup returns CDR1 SGHNT and CDR2 YENEEA. The CDR3 nucleotides read TGTGCCAGCAGCAGACTAGCGGGAGACTCTGAGCAGTTCTTC. It codes for CASSRLAGDSEQFF.

The chain carries TRBV27 and TRBJ2-5, with D tentatively TRBD1 (5 bases). The CDR3 length is 14 residues. CDR1 is MNHEY, CDR2 SMNVEV, per germline (reference sequence). V dropped 4 bases and J dropped 3 bases, with 12 bases sitting between them. The CDR3 nucleotides read TGTGCCAGCAGTTCCACCGCCAGGGAAGAGACCCAGTACTTC. It codes for CASSSTAREETQYF.

This clone has a handful of counts. The chain combines TRBV6-1 with TRBJ2-2; D perhaps matches TRBD2 (5 bases). There are 13 residues in the CDR3. Germline V gene data show CDR1 as MNHNS and CDR2 as SASEGT. The ends were cut back, 3 bases at V and 7 bases at J, with 9 bases in the middle. CDR3 bases: TGTGCCAGCAGTGAGCTAGCTTTCGGGGAGCTGTTTTTT. Its translation: CASSELAFGELFF.

This clone is a singleton in its sample. V and J are TRBV7-9 and TRBJ1-2; a weak D match, TRBD1 (5 bases). Germline loops: CDR1 SEHNR, CDR2 FQNEAQ (reference sequence). Trimming shortened V by 7 bases and J by 4 bases, and 16 bases separated the two germline ends. The CDR3 covers 14 residues. CDR3 amino acids: CASTSAGGSYGYTF. The CDR3 coding sequence is TGTGCCAGCACCTCCGCCGGGGGTAGCTATGGCTACACCTTC.

The CDR3 region is CASSEQWGTGSTYEQYF. The DNA for the CDR3 is TGTGCCAGCAGTGAACAATGGGGGACAGGTTCGACCTACGAGCAGTACTTC. The J gene is TRBJ2-7, the V gene TRBV25-1; 8 nucleotides line up with TRBD1. V was pared by 2 bases and J by 2 bases, with 11 bases of the junction left unmatched. CDR3 length: 17 amino acids. Germline CDR1 and CDR2: MGHDK and SYGVNS.

The chain carries TRBV27 and TRBJ1-2; 8 bases line up with TRBD1. Per the germline V gene, CDR1 is MNHEY and CDR2 is SMNVEV (reference sequence). The CDR3 runs 11 residues. V shed 8 bases, J shed 7 bases, and the junction held 3 bases outside the gene matches. CDR3 DNA: TGTGCCAGCGGACAGGGCGCTGGCTACACCTTC. Protein: CASGQGAGYTF.

The chain links TRBV29-1 to TRBJ1-6; a possible D gene is TRBD1 (5 bases). Germline lookup yields CDR1 SQVTM and CDR2 ANQGSEA. The CDR3 is 18 residues long. V shed 7 bases and J shed 15 bases, with 37 bases lying between them. The CDR3 nucleotides read TGCAGCGCCCGAAGCCAGTTGAAGGGAGGGGAGAGGACCCAGCACCTCCACTTT. This sequence encodes CSARSQLKGGERTQHLHF.

The chain links TRBV19 to TRBJ2-7; TRBD2 aligns across 7 bases. The CDR3 covers 16 residues. CDR1 and CDR2 from the germline V gene are LNHDA and SQIVND (reference sequence). V was clipped by 6 bases and J by 4 bases; unmatched bases: 15. CDR3 sequence (DNA): TGTGCCAGTAGCCCGATAGCGGGCCTGGGGACTTACGAGCAGTACTTC. Encoded protein: CASSPIAGLGTYEQYF.

This clone has just a few counts. The V and J genes are TRBV6-2 or TRBV6-3 and TRBJ1-1; 8 bases fit TRBD1. CDR1 and CDR2 from the germline V gene are MNHEY and SVGEGT. Losses at the gene ends were 5 bases for V and 0 bases for J; bases not matched to a gene: 11. The CDR3 covers 17 residues. In DNA, the CDR3 is TGTGCCAGCAGTGACAGACAGGGGTTGAATATGAACACTGAAGCTTTCTTT. As protein: CASSDRQGLNMNTEAFF.

The rearrangement joins TRBV4-1 to TRBJ2-1; weak D call: TRBD2 (5 bases). Trimming removed 4 bases at V and 8 bases at J, with 27 bases between. The CDR3 is 18 amino acids. Germline V CDR1 and CDR2: MGHRA, YSYEKL. This CDR3 reads CASSPTEVFAGPRDEQFF. The CDR3 region has the DNA TGCGCCAGCAGCCCAACCGAGGTATTTGCCGGGCCGCGGGATGAGCAGTTCTTC.

This chain connects TRBV28 to TRBJ1-2, with TRBD1 matching 9 bases. Germline V CDR1 and CDR2: MDHEN, SYDVKM. This CDR3 is built from 15 residues. The V segment lost 5 bases and the J segment 7 bases; nucleotides outside the gene matches: 11. This CDR3 is CASSRRDRDSLGYTF. The CDR3 coding sequence is TGTGCCAGCAGTCGCCGGGACAGGGACTCTCTTGGCTACACCTTC.

V and J are TRBV7-2 and TRBJ2-1, with TRBD2 matching 8 bases. Germline assignment: CDR1 SGHTA and CDR2 FQGNSA. The CDR3 length is 16 residues. V shed 1 base and J 14 bases; nucleotides not matched to a gene: 16. The chain's CDR3 is CASSLGLSGAGVREFF. As DNA, the CDR3 is TGTGCCAGCAGCTTAGGGCTGTCGGGAGCGGGAGTTAGGGAGTTCTTC. The full variable domain, with the rest looked up from reference TRBV7-2 and TRBJ2-1, is GAGVSQSPSNKVTEKGKDVELRCDPISGHTALYWYRQSLGQGLEFLIYFQGNSAPDKSGLPSDRFSAERTGGSVSTLTIQRTQQEDSAVYLCASSLGLSGAGVREFFGPGTRLTVL.

This rearrangement joins TRBV7-2 to TRBJ1-2; D is perhaps TRBD1 (5 bases). Germline V gene sequence: CDR1 SGHTA, CDR2 FQGNSA. The CDR3 extends over 13 amino acids. V was trimmed by 4 bases and J by 3 bases, leaving 9 bases between them. CDR3 nucleotide sequence: TGTGCCAGCAGCTCCGACAGTGACTATGGCTACACCTTC. Amino acid sequence: CASSSDSDYGYTF.

This chain connects TRBV5-6 to TRBJ2-7, with TRBD2 matching 7 bases. Trimming removed 3 bases from V and 1 base from J; junction bases left unmatched: 16. The length of the CDR3 is 18 residues. Germline V gene data show CDR1 as SGHDT and CDR2 as YYEEEE. CDR3 protein: CASSSPSGKVSRSYEQYF. The CDR3 bases are TGTGCCAGCAGCTCACCAAGCGGGAAGGTCTCCCGATCCTACGAGCAGTACTTC.

This chain connects TRBV7-9 to TRBJ2-2; the D is unclear. CDR1 and CDR2 (germline): SEHNR, FQNEAQ (reference sequence). The V end was cut by 4 bases, the J end by 6 bases, with 6 bases between. The CDR3 consists of 12 residues. The CDR3 region has the DNA TGTGCCAGCAGCTCCCTATCCGGGGAGCTGTTTTTT. This sequence encodes CASSSLSGELFF.

The chain joins TRBV7-9 to TRBJ1-1, with 8 bases that match TRBD1. The V and J ends lost 3 bases and 5 bases, in that order; junction bases with no gene match: 5. Germline-derived CDR1 and CDR2 are SEHNR and FQNEAQ (reference sequence). This CDR3 is built from 14 residues. Here the CDR3 DNA reads TGTGCCAGCAGCTTCCGGGACAGGCGGACTGAAGCTTTCTTT. Translating it yields CASSFRDRRTEAFF. Drawing the rest from reference TRBV7-9 and TRBJ1-1, the complete variable domain is DTGVSQNPRHKITKRGQNVTFRCDPISEHNRLYWYRQTLGQGPEFLTYFQNEAQLEKSRLLSDRFSAERPKGSFSTLEIQRTEQGDSAMYLCASSFRDRRTEAFFGQGTRLTVV.